This section outlines one TCR beta chain sequence together with its context. These data originate in a study of blood T cell repertoires in COVID-19. V was trimmed by 8 bases and J by 4 bases, leaving 12 bases between them. CDR1 is SGHNT, CDR2 YENEEA, per germline. The CDR3 runs to 13 residues. Original processing notes: Amplified reference gene primers provided the basis for estimating nucleated cell counts. This table comes from immunoSEQ multiplex PCR, and its TCRdb copy is limited to in-frame clones, with some not included. V and J calls and clone size are those listed in that table; D and trimming were worked out from the DNA. The sample has tens of thousands of clones; 91% are singletons.

This chain links TRBV11-3 with TRBJ1-3, with no clear D. The clonotype comes from a woman aged 45-65 years in a cohort sampled during active COVID-19. Sequencing used peripheral blood. CDR3 nucleotides: TGTGCCAGCCGGGGATTCTCCGGAAACACCATATATTTT. Amino acids: CASRGFSGNTIYF. The full variable domain, rest sourced from reference TRBV11-3 and TRBJ1-3, is EAGVVQSPRYKIIEKKQPVAFWCNPISGHNTLYWYLQNLGQGPELLIRYENEEAVDDSQLPKDRFSAERLKGVDSTLKIQPAELGDSAVYLCASRGFSGNTIYFGEGSWLTVV.